This is a list of T cell receptor beta chains from one sample in a study of blood T cell repertoires in COVID-19. Data came from immunoSEQ multiplex PCR; TCRdb stores just in-frame clones and leaves some out. Among approximately 210,000 clones listed, around four fifths were seen once. Sequenced material: peripheral blood. These receptors originate from a man between 45 and 60 years old with active or convalescent COVID-19. CDR3s include the opening cysteine and the closing phenylalanine or tryptophan. Fields, in order: D gene, clone size, J gene, V gene, CDR3 protein, CDR3 DNA. D genes are given only for firm matches. Clone size is not always given. Where it is, it says once, few, many or a class for expanded clones.

.,.,TRBJ2-7,TRBV5-8,CASSSSGEQYF,TGTGCCAGCAGCTCGTCGGGGGAGCAGTACTTC
.,.,TRBJ2-3,TRBV5-1,CASSLDAGGTDTQYF,TGCGCCAGCAGCTTGGATGCGGGTGGCACAGATACGCAGTATTTT
TRBD1,.,TRBJ1-2,TRBV30,CAWSVHRTGGAKGYTF,TGTGCCTGGAGTGTACACCGGACAGGCGGTGCGAAGGGCTACACCTTC
.,.,TRBJ2-5,TRBV19,CASSLGVGAGETQYF,TGTGCCAGTAGCCTTGGAGTGGGAGCGGGCGAGACCCAGTACTTC
.,.,TRBJ1-1,TRBV7-9,CASSLEAGEAFF,TGTGCCAGCAGCCTAGAAGCGGGGGAAGCTTTCTTT
TRBD2,.,TRBJ2-1,TRBV15,CATSAQMGLAGNEQFF,TGTGCCACCAGCGCCCAGATGGGACTAGCGGGAAATGAGCAGTTCTTC
TRBD1,.,TRBJ2-2,TRBV10-1,CASSQDRATGELFF,TGCGCCAGCAGCCAGGACAGGGCCACCGGGGAGCTGTTTTTT
.,.,TRBJ1-2,TRBV7-9,CASSLDKGENYGYTF,TGTGCCAGCAGCTTAGATAAGGGGGAGAACTATGGCTACACCTTC
TRBD1,.,TRBJ2-7,TRBV12-5,CASGLVGRDRGSEQYF,TGTGCTAGTGGTTTGGTCGGCCGGGACAGGGGCTCCGAGCAGTACTTC
.,.,TRBJ2-1,TRBV6-6,CASIHSGKDGNEQFF,TGTGCCAGCATCCACAGCGGTAAGGACGGGAATGAGCAGTTCTTC
.,.,TRBJ2-3,TRBV4-3,CASSQFPSAEAQYF,TGCGCCAGCAGCCAATTTCCCTCGGCGGAGGCGCAGTATTTT
TRBD1,few,TRBJ1-1,TRBV5-1,CASSHGQAEAFF,TGCGCCAGCAGCCACGGACAGGCTGAAGCTTTCTTT
.,few,TRBJ1-1,TRBV5-8,CASSLYRAFF,TGTGCCAGCAGCTTGTATCGGGCTTTCTTT
TRBD1,.,TRBJ1-5,TRBV5-1,CASSAKQGWLEKQPQHF,TGCGCCAGCAGCGCCAAACAGGGGTGGTTGGAAAAACAGCCCCAGCATTTT
TRBD1,.,TRBJ1-1,TRBV15,CATSRDAGGFSDTEAFF,TGTGCCACCAGCAGAGACGCAGGGGGCTTTTCTGACACTGAAGCTTTCTTT
.,.,TRBJ2-4,TRBV28,CASRTVNIQYF,TGTGCCAGCAGGACAGTTAACATTCAGTACTTC
.,few,TRBJ1-2,TRBV13,CASSPTGDYGYTF,TGTGCCAGCAGCCCCACAGGAGACTATGGCTACACCTTC
.,.,TRBJ1-5,TRBV19,CASSMAGIPSNQPQHF,TGTGCCAGTAGTATGGCAGGGATCCCTAGCAATCAGCCCCAGCATTTT
TRBD1,many,TRBJ1-3,TRBV9,CASRQGDFGNTIYF,TGTGCCAGCAGGCAGGGGGACTTTGGAAACACCATATATTTT
TRBD2,few,TRBJ2-3,TRBV5-1,CASSVSGGRDTQYF,TGCGCCAGCAGCGTAAGCGGGGGGCGGGATACGCAGTATTTT
.,.,TRBJ2-3,TRBV13,CASSRGTSTDTQYF,TGTGCCAGCAGTCGGGGGACCAGCACAGATACGCAGTATTTT
.,.,TRBJ1-6,TRBV6-2/TRBV6-3,CASSYLARATVDSPLHF,TGTGCCAGCAGTTACCTGGCGCGGGCCACGGTGGATTCACCCCTCCACTTT
.,.,TRBJ2-7,TRBV5-1,CASSLRLSDSYEQYF,TGCGCCAGCAGCTTGCGACTATCGGACTCCTACGAGCAGTACTTC
.,.,TRBJ1-3,TRBV7-9,CASSEGGAGNTIYF,TGCGCCAGCAGCGAGGGGGGGGCTGGAAACACCATATATTTT
.,.,TRBJ1-6,TRBV15,CATSAHRVSDSPLHF,TGTGCCACCAGCGCCCACAGGGTTTCCGATTCACCCCTCCACTTT
TRBD1,.,TRBJ2-3,TRBV7-2,CASSLDRQGGTDTQYF,TGTGCCAGCAGCTTGGACCGCCAGGGGGGCACAGATACGCAGTATTTT
TRBD2,.,TRBJ2-7,TRBV4-2,CASSQDHPGTAGVSYEQYF,TGTGCCAGCAGCCAAGATCACCCAGGGACGGCGGGAGTCTCCTACGAGCAGTACTTC
.,.,TRBJ2-3,TRBV18,CASSPKGADTQYF,TGTGCCAGCTCACCGAAGGGGGCAGATACGCAGTATTTT
.,.,TRBJ2-3,TRBV5-1,CASSIPGGGARDTQYF,TGCGCCAGCAGCATACCCGGAGGAGGGGCAAGAGATACGCAGTATTTT
TRBD2,once,TRBJ2-1,TRBV10-2,CASSGLAGVNEQFF,TGCGCCAGCAGTGGACTAGCGGGAGTCAATGAGCAGTTCTTC
TRBD1,.,TRBJ1-1,TRBV18,CASSPRTGDTEAFF,TGTGCCAGCTCACCACGGACAGGCGATACTGAAGCTTTCTTT
.,few,TRBJ1-1,TRBV20-1,CSLYTGRGAFF,TGCAGTCTCTACACCGGCAGGGGAGCTTTCTTT
TRBD1,.,TRBJ1-4,TRBV7-9,CASSLGTGDEKLFF,TGTGCCAGCAGCCTCGGGACAGGGGATGAAAAACTGTTTTTT
TRBD1,.,TRBJ1-3,TRBV10-1,CASSGGRGYWDCENTIYF,TGCGCCAGCAGCGGGGGCAGGGGGTACTGGGATTGTGAAAACACCATATATTTT
.,.,TRBJ2-2,TRBV11-3,CASSPRRGKTGELFF,TGTGCCAGCAGCCCTCGTAGGGGGAAAACCGGGGAGCTGTTTTTT
.,.,TRBJ1-1,TRBV2,CASSLRTLRDTEAFF,TGTGCCAGCAGTCTCCGGACACTTCGGGACACTGAAGCTTTCTTT
TRBD1,few,TRBJ1-6,TRBV4-1,CASSGPRQGNSPLHF,TGCGCCAGCAGCGGCCCCCGACAGGGGAATTCACCCCTCCACTTT
TRBD1,.,TRBJ2-7,TRBV7-9,CASSLDTGGYEQYF,TGTGCCAGCAGCCTTGACACAGGGGGCTACGAGCAGTACTTC
.,.,TRBJ1-6,TRBV6-1,CASSDRARVDSPLHF,TGTGCCAGCAGTGACAGGGCCCGAGTGGATTCACCCCTCCACTTT
TRBD1,.,TRBJ1-2,TRBV6-4,CASSAEQGAGYGYTF,TGTGCCAGCAGTGCCGAACAGGGGGCCGGTTATGGCTACACCTTC
.,.,TRBJ1-6,TRBV5-4,CASSLQGPNNSPLHF,TGTGCCAGCAGCTTGCAGGGGCCGAATAATTCACCCCTCCACTTT
TRBD2,.,TRBJ2-1,TRBV19,CASSLGGSLSGDEQFF,TGTGCCAGTAGTTTGGGGGGGAGCCTTTCGGGCGATGAGCAGTTCTTC
.,.,TRBJ1-6,TRBV27,CASSVRQTYNSPLHF,TGTGCCAGCAGTGTGCGACAGACATATAATTCACCCCTCCACTTT
TRBD1,few,TRBJ1-2,TRBV18,CASSPGTDYGYTF,TGTGCCAGCTCACCAGGGACAGACTATGGCTACACCTTC
TRBD2,.,TRBJ2-7,TRBV6-5,CASSRDYSYEQYF,TGTGCCAGCAGTAGGGACTACTCCTACGAGCAGTACTTC
.,.,TRBJ1-1,TRBV10-3,CAISESAGGTEAFF,TGTGCCATCAGTGAGTCGGCCGGGGGCACTGAAGCTTTCTTT
TRBD1,.,TRBJ1-2,TRBV5-5,CASSIDRAYTF,TGTGCCAGCAGCATCGACAGGGCATACACCTTC
.,.,TRBJ2-5,TRBV9,CASSVEGSGLQETQYF,TGTGCCAGCAGCGTAGAAGGTAGCGGCCTACAAGAGACCCAGTACTTC
TRBD2,.,TRBJ2-1,TRBV2,CATSGLAGAGEQFF,TGTGCCACTTCGGGACTAGCGGGAGCTGGTGAGCAGTTCTTC
.,.,TRBJ1-1,TRBV6-1,CASSSRGTEAFF,TGTGCCAGCAGTTCCAGGGGAACTGAAGCTTTCTTT
TRBD1,.,TRBJ1-2,TRBV19,CASSIKGQSYGYTF,TGTGCCAGTAGTATAAAGGGACAGAGCTATGGCTACACCTTC
TRBD1,.,TRBJ1-5,TRBV28,CATRDTGGRQPQHF,TGTGCTACAAGGGATACAGGGGGAAGACAGCCCCAGCATTTT